This T cell receptor beta chain was sequenced for a study of shared clonotypes between healthy human individuals. The genomic DNA of each subset was split evenly across several immunoSEQ plates. The assay was immunoSEQ multiplex PCR, and TCRdb's table has in-frame clones only and misses some. The table records about 2.5 million clones, just under 95% of them present only once. Study-wide results and caveats: Naive subsets tended to show greater estimated richness than memory subsets. Incomplete sequencing of sorted subsets was indicated by rarefaction despite large depth. Clonotype sharing levels among donors were expected to vary with sequencing depth.

Notes on this clone: Its antigen is still unknown.

This CDR3 comprises 17 residues. CDR1 is SGHRS and CDR2 is YFSETQ in the germline V gene. V dropped 4 bases and J dropped 8; count of bases not matched to a gene: 15. The TCR originated in a man younger than 30 in good health. Some clones in this sample may be carry-over from other donors' samples. This chain links TRBV5-1 with TRBJ2-1, with 10 bases identical to TRBD2. The specimen sequenced was naive CD4+ T cells from PBMCs. The subset: CD45RA+ positively selected. Here the CDR3 DNA reads TGCGCCAGCAGCCCATTGGCGCTAGCGGGAGAGTGGGATGAGCAGTTCTTC. The encoded protein is CASSPLALAGEWDEQFF.